The 25 T cell receptor beta chains below were found in one sample sequenced in a study of blood T cell repertoires in COVID-19. The protocol was immunoSEQ multiplex PCR, while the TCRdb copy is restricted to in-frame clones and leaves out a portion. In the table there are some 52,000 clones, 65% to 90% of which are singletons. Sequencing was carried out using peripheral blood. The source of these receptors is a human donor in a cohort sampled during active COVID-19.

The chain has TRBV2 and TRBJ2-6; no clear D gene. The CDR3 spans 15 residues. Looked up from germline, CDR1 is SNHLY and CDR2 is FYNNEI. The V gene lost 4 bases and the J gene lost 2 bases, with 9 bases spanning the gap. The CDR3 nucleotides read TGTGCCAGCAGTGTAGGAGAGGCTGGGGCCAACGTCCTGACTTTC. This translates into CASSVGEAGANVLTF.

The genes are TRBV7-9 and TRBJ1-5, with 9 positions matching TRBD1. Germline trimming cut 1 base from V and 4 bases from J; bases unmatched to any gene: 2. CDR1 and CDR2 (germline): SEHNR, FQNEAQ (reference sequence). The CDR3 is made up of 15 amino acids. Here the CDR3 DNA reads TGTGCCAGCAGCTTAGGTGACAGGGGGAATCAGCCCCAGCATTTT. Its translation: CASSLGDRGNQPQHF.

This clone appeared a few times. The rearrangement links TRBV4-1 to TRBJ2-7; 10 positions agree with TRBD2. This CDR3 is built from 15 residues. Looked up from germline, CDR1 is MGHRA and CDR2 is YSYEKL. V lost 6 bases, J lost 6 bases, and 11 bases stayed unmatched. The DNA of the CDR3 is TGCGCCAGCAGTCTAGGTAGCGGGGGGAGTTTCGAGCAGTACTTC. As protein: CASSLGSGGSFEQYF.

The rearrangement links TRBV28 to TRBJ1-1, with D possibly matching TRBD1 (5 bases). The CDR3 spans 15 residues. From germline, CDR1 is MDHEN and CDR2 SYDVKM. V lost 5 bases and J 1 base, leaving 14 bases between the germline ends. The CDR3 is CASSIWGSGNTEAFF. The DNA of the CDR3 is TGTGCCAGCAGTATTTGGGGCAGTGGGAACACTGAAGCTTTCTTT.

The chain combines TRBV7-9 with TRBJ1-1; possibly TRBD1 for D (5 bases). V lost 3 bases and J lost 3, with 8 bases in between. The V gene's germline CDR1 is SEHNR and CDR2 FQNEAQ (reference sequence). The CDR3 loop spans 13 amino acids. The CDR3 region has the DNA TGTGCCAGCAGCTTCGGGGGGGACACTGAAGCTTTCTTT. It yields the protein CASSFGGDTEAFF.

This chain uses TRBV3-1 (or the pseudogene TRBV3-2) with TRBJ2-7; D possibly corresponds to TRBD2 (6 bases). Trimming left V 0 bases short and J 6 bases short, with 9 bases between. The CDR3 is 13 residues long. Germline V CDR1 and CDR2: LGHDT, YNNKEL (reference sequence). The CDR3 coding sequence is TGTGCCAGCAGCCAAGAATCGCGGGGCGAGCAGTACTTC. Translating it yields CASSQESRGEQYF.

This chain joins TRBV12-3 or TRBV12-4 and TRBJ2-7; D is ambiguous. V dropped 6 bases and J dropped 2 bases, with 8 bases sitting between them. This CDR3 has 12 amino acids. CDR3 region: CASSQVAYEQYF. In DNA form, the CDR3 reads TGTGCCAGCAGCCAGGTGGCCTACGAGCAGTACTTC.

This chain connects TRBV29-1 to TRBJ2-1; tentative D call: TRBD2 (5 bases). Germline V lookup: CDR1 SQVTM, CDR2 ANQGSEA. This CDR3 region has 16 residues. Deletions cut 6 bases from V and 0 bases from J, with 18 bases between. CDR3 DNA: TGCAGCGTCCGCCCCGGGGTTTATAGCTCCTACAATGAGCAGTTCTTC. Residues: CSVRPGVYSSYNEQFF.

V usage is TRBV3-1 (or the pseudogene TRBV3-2) and J usage is TRBJ1-1; no reliable D call. The V and J ends lost 5 bases and 3 bases respectively, with 13 bases between them. Germline V gives CDR1 LGHDT, CDR2 YNNKEL (reference sequence). There are 14 residues in the CDR3. CDR3 DNA: TGTGCCAGCAGCACCCGGACGGGATACACTGAAGCTTTCTTT. This translates into CASSTRTGYTEAFF.

There are a few counts of this clone. The chain recombines TRBV3-1 (or the pseudogene TRBV3-2) with TRBJ2-7, with D maybe TRBD2 (6 bases). This CDR3 comprises 14 residues. The germline V gene encodes CDR1 LGHDT and CDR2 YNNKEL (reference sequence). Trimming left V 5 bases short and J 4 bases short, with 15 bases between. The CDR3 loop reads CASSSSREEYEQYF. CDR3 DNA sequence: TGTGCCAGCAGCTCTTCGAGGGAGGAGTACGAGCAGTACTTC.

The V call is TRBV19, the J call TRBJ2-7; 10 nucleotides line up with TRBD1. V shed 5 bases, J shed 4 bases, and the junction held 5 bases outside the gene matches. The germline V gene has CDR1 LNHDA and CDR2 SQIVND (reference sequence). The CDR3 is made up of 14 amino acids. The CDR3 loop is CASSLRDRGYEQYF. The CDR3 DNA is TGTGCCAGTAGTTTACGGGACAGGGGTTACGAGCAGTACTTC.

The chain uses TRBV27 and TRBJ2-6; the match to TRBD1 covers 8 bases. The CDR3 consists of 17 residues. In germline, CDR1 is MNHEY, CDR2 SMNVEV (reference sequence). The J segment lost 0 bases and the V segment lost 2 bases, leaving 3 bases of the junction unmatched. As DNA, the CDR3 is TGTGCCAGCAGTTTAGACACAGGGGGCTCTGGGGCCAACGTCCTGACTTTC. This gives the protein CASSLDTGGSGANVLTF. Combining the CDR3 with reference TRBV27 and TRBJ2-6 gives the whole variable domain EAQVTQNPRYLITVTGKKLTVTCSQNMNHEYMSWYRQDPGLGLRQIYYSMNVEVTDKGDVPEGYKVSRKEKRNFPLILESPSPNQTSLYFCASSLDTGGSGANVLTFGAGSRLTVL.

CDR3 amino acids: CASRTGKGGEKLFF. The CDR3 DNA sequence: TGTGCCAGCAGGACAGGGAAGGGGGGTGAAAAACTGTTTTTT. J is TRBJ1-4 and V is TRBV2, with 7 bases identical to TRBD1. This CDR3 spans 14 amino acids. The trim removed 6 bases at V and 7 bases at J, leaving 8 bases unmatched. Germline V gene lookup returns CDR1 SNHLY and CDR2 FYNNEI.

This clone has a handful of counts. The genes are TRBV19 and TRBJ1-3; D is undetermined. Germline CDR1 LNHDA, CDR2 SQIVND (reference sequence). The CDR3 sequence is 15 residues long. Between the trimmed V and J ends, which lost 5 bases and 0 bases, there was a span of 11 bases. Here the CDR3 DNA reads TGTGCCAGTAGTGTTACAGCCATCTCTGGAAACACCATATATTTT. This gives the protein CASSVTAISGNTIYF.

The table lists this clone with a few counts. This chain uses TRBV10-1 with TRBJ1-5; D possibly corresponds to TRBD1 (5 bases). The germline V gene has CDR1 WNHNN and CDR2 SYGVQD (reference sequence). The ends were cut back, 10 bases at V and 6 bases at J, with 13 bases in the middle. The CDR3 is 12 residues long. CDR3 sequence (DNA): TGCGCCACGGTGGGGAGGGGTCAGCCCCAGCATTTT. It translates to CATVGRGQPQHF.

This chain links TRBV9 with TRBJ2-3, with 7 bases matching TRBD2. V was pared by 8 bases and J by 0 bases, with 3 bases of the junction left unmatched. The length of the CDR3 is 13 residues. The germline CDR1 and CDR2 sequences are SGDLS and YYNGEE. The CDR3 here is CASSSGSTDTQYF. In DNA, the CDR3 is TGTGCCAGTTCTAGCGGAAGCACAGATACGCAGTATTTT. The variable domain in full, with the rest retrieved from reference TRBV9 and TRBJ2-3, is DSGVTQTPKHLITATGQRVTLRCSPRSGDLSVYWYQQSLDQGLQFLIQYYNGEERAKGNILERFSAQQFPDLHSELNLSSLELGDSALYFCASSSGSTDTQYFGPGTRLTVL.

The chain recombines TRBV19 with TRBJ1-2; 8 positions match TRBD1. The junction had 4 bases not matched to a gene; V was cut back by 7 bases and J by 3 bases. The CDR3 has 13 residues. Germline V lookup: CDR1 LNHDA, CDR2 SQIVND (reference sequence). The DNA of the CDR3 is TGTGCCAGTACGGACAGGGACGACTATGGCTACACCTTC. Protein product: CASTDRDDYGYTF.

This chain links TRBV5-1 with TRBJ2-1, with TRBD1 matching 7 bases. The germline gives CDR1 SGHRS, CDR2 YFSETQ. The J segment lost 6 bases and the V segment lost 0 bases, leaving 9 bases of the junction unmatched. The CDR3 is 16 residues long. CDR3 sequence reads: CASSLVTGLLSNEQFF. As DNA, the CDR3 is TGCGCCAGCAGCTTGGTGACAGGGTTACTATCCAATGAGCAGTTCTTC.

The V and J genes are TRBV10-3 and TRBJ1-2; D unclear. The germline V gene has CDR1 ENHRY and CDR2 SYGVKD. V was shortened by 3 bases and J by 4 bases, with 6 bases between the two germline ends. This CDR3 has 12 residues. The CDR3 protein is CAISDPSYGYTF. The CDR3, as DNA: TGTGCCATCAGTGACCCGAGCTATGGCTACACCTTC.

The J gene is TRBJ2-2, the V gene TRBV11-1; D is unclear. Germline V CDR1 and CDR2: SGHAT, FQDESV (reference sequence). V dropped 8 bases and J dropped 4 bases, with 14 bases sitting between them. The CDR3 runs to 14 residues. The DNA of the CDR3 is TGTGCCAGCGGAGTGACCCGTGGCACCGGGGAGCTGTTTTTT. Translation: CASGVTRGTGELFF.

The chain has TRBV18 and TRBJ2-7; weak D call: TRBD2 (6 bases). CDR1 and CDR2 (germline): KGHSH, LQKENI. The CDR3 sequence is 15 residues long. V gave up 2 bases and J gave up 3 bases, with 14 bases separating them. CDR3 DNA sequence: TGTGCCAGCTCACCAGGGACTTTTGTACTCTACGAGCAGTACTTC. It specifies CASSPGTFVLYEQYF. The variable domain in full, with the rest retrieved from reference TRBV18 and TRBJ2-7, is NAGVMQNPRHLVRRRGQEARLRCSPMKGHSHVYWYRQLPEEGLKFMVYLQKENIIDESGMPKERFSAEFPKEGPSILRIQQVVRGDSAAYFCASSPGTFVLYEQYFGPGTRLTVT.

The V gene is TRBV28, the J gene TRBJ1-2, with a weak D call TRBD1 (5 bases). V lost 4 bases to trimming and J lost 6 bases, with 18 bases between them. Germline-derived CDR1 and CDR2 are MDHEN and SYDVKM. CDR3 size: 15 residues. CDR3 in amino acids: CASSSSGTESHGYTF. In nucleotides, the CDR3 is TGTGCCAGCAGTTCTTCCGGGACTGAGAGTCATGGCTACACCTTC.

The chain recombines TRBV5-1 with TRBJ2-5, with D possibly being TRBD2 (6 bases). V shed 4 bases and J shed 2 bases, with 15 bases lying between them. CDR3 length equals 15 residues. CDR1 and CDR2 (germline): SGHRS, YFSETQ. CDR3 loop: CASSLSGGPQETQYF. The CDR3 region has the DNA TGCGCCAGCAGCCTTTCCGGGGGACCGCAAGAGACCCAGTACTTC. Full variable domain (rest looked up from reference TRBV5-1 and TRBJ2-5): KAGVTQTPRYLIKTRGQQVTLSCSPISGHRSVSWYQQTPGQGLQFLFEYFSETQRNKGNFPGRFSGRQFSNSRSEMNVSTLELGDSALYLCASSLSGGPQETQYFGPGTRLLVL.

The gene calls are TRBV15 and TRBJ1-4, with 9 bases matching TRBD1. V gave up 5 bases and J gave up 8 bases; unmatched junction bases: 9. CDR1 and CDR2 from the germline V gene are LNHNV and YYDKDF (reference sequence). CDR3 length equals 15 residues. The CDR3: CATSGQTGGYEKLFF. The CDR3 DNA reads TGTGCCACCAGCGGACAGACAGGGGGGTACGAAAAACTGTTTTTT.

V and J are TRBV9 and TRBJ2-3, with 9 bases identical to TRBD1. This CDR3 contains 17 residues. The ends lost 0 bases at V and 1 base at J; junction bases unmatched: 6. CDR1 and CDR2 (germline): SGDLS, YYNGEE. CDR3 sequence reads: CASSVVGTGTRTDTQYF. The CDR3 DNA reads TGTGCCAGCAGCGTAGTCGGGACAGGGACTCGCACAGATACGCAGTATTTT.